These 14 T cell receptor beta chains were all obtained from the same sample, sequenced in a study of T-cell reconstitution after alpha-beta-depleted transplantation in children. Using unique molecular identifiers, the investigators prepared the TCRbeta library. In TCRdb, the PCR reads were re-called with MiXCR into one record per CDR3 protein. The sample includes almost 500,000 distinct CDR3 sequences, around 12% of them seen just once. This specimen consisted of PBMCs from the stem cell graft donor, obtained from the stem cell graft. All receptors come from a human donor who donated a stem cell graft to a child with combined immunodeficiency.

This clonotype was picked up a small number of times. V and J are TRBV3-1 and TRBJ1-2, with D possibly matching TRBD1 (5 bases). Germline CDR1 LGHDT, CDR2 YNNKEL (reference sequence). The CDR3 is 13 residues long. V lost 3 bases to trimming and J lost 12 bases, with 17 bases between them. CDR3 in amino acids: CASSQGGGTANTF. The CDR3, as DNA: TGTGCCAGCAGCCAGGGGGGGGGAACAGCCAACACCTTC.

This chain connects TRBV21-1 to TRBJ2-7. TRBV21-1 is tagged as a pseudogene. The CDR3 covers 17 residues. The CDR3 loop is CASSPGWHARNSYEQYF. The CDR3 DNA sequence: TGTGCCAGCAGCCCTGGGTGGCACGCAAGGAACTCCTACGAGCAGTACTTC.

This clonotype was found many times. The chain links TRBV27 to TRBJ2-7, with TRBD1 identical over 7 bases. J was trimmed by 1 base and V by 0 bases; bases with no gene match: 9. CDR3 length equals 17 residues. Germline V gives CDR1 MNHEY, CDR2 SMNVEV (reference sequence). CDR3 in DNA: TGTGCCAGCAGTTTATCGTTGGGACAGAGTCGGTCCTACGAGCAGTACTTC. Translated, it gives CASSLSLGQSRSYEQYF.

This clonotype was seen many times. The V call is TRBV15, the J call TRBJ2-6; no firm D call. CDR1 LNHNV and CDR2 YYDKDF come from the germline V gene (reference sequence). The CDR3 has 17 amino acids. V was cut by 1 base and J by 0 bases, with 10 bases left in between. CDR3: CATSRAGSYSGANVLTF. Written as DNA, the CDR3 is TGTGCCACCAGCAGAGCGGGCAGTTACTCTGGGGCCAACGTCCTGACTTTC.

This clonotype was seen a handful of times. This rearrangement joins TRBV7-2 to TRBJ2-1, with a possible D match to TRBD2 (5 bases). V was cut by 2 bases and J by 7 bases, with 12 bases left in between. CDR1 SGHTA and CDR2 FQGNSA come from the germline V gene. There are 14 residues in the CDR3. Here the CDR3 reads CASSLLGSVNEQFF. As DNA, the CDR3 is TGTGCCAGCAGCTTACTGGGGAGTGTTAATGAGCAGTTCTTC.

This clonotype has just a few counts. DNA for the CDR3: TGCGCCAGCAGCCAAGATACCGGGATTTTGGGCTACACCTTC. Amino acid sequence: CASSQDTGILGYTF. The J gene is TRBJ1-2, the V gene TRBV4-3; unclear D gene. This CDR3 contains 14 residues. Germline lookup yields CDR1 LGHNA and CDR2 YSLEER. V gave up 0 bases and J gave up 8 bases, with 13 bases separating them.

This clonotype was picked up many times. This sequence joins TRBV12-3 or TRBV12-4 and TRBJ1-1, with D unclear. The CDR3 extends over 14 amino acids. Trimming left V 3 bases short and J 1 base short, with 9 bases between. This CDR3 is CASSLRRGNTEAFF. In DNA, the CDR3 is TGTGCCAGCAGTTTGCGCCGGGGGAACACTGAAGCTTTCTTT.

The chain uses TRBV12-3 or TRBV12-4 and TRBJ2-2, with 12 bases matching TRBD2. The V segment lost 4 bases and the J segment 6 bases; nucleotides outside the gene matches: 3. This CDR3 comprises 15 residues. Here the CDR3 reads CASSSRTSGAGELFF. The CDR3, as DNA: TGTGCCAGCAGTTCTAGGACTAGCGGGGCCGGGGAGCTGTTTTTT.

This clonotype came up a few times. V usage is TRBV9 and J usage is TRBJ2-1; unclear D gene. CDR3 length: 15 amino acids. V was clipped by 3 bases and J by 5 bases, with 15 bases between them. CDR1 and CDR2 from the germline V gene are SGDLS and YYNGEE. CDR3 region: CASSGTRMPNNEQFF. The CDR3 DNA reads TGTGCCAGCAGCGGAACCAGGATGCCCAACAATGAGCAGTTCTTC.

The V and J genes are TRBV7-2 and TRBJ2-2; D ambiguous. Germline lookup yields CDR1 SGHTA and CDR2 FQGNSA. CDR3 length: 15 amino acids. With 1 base removed from V and 1 base from J, the gap between germline ends came to 7 bases. The CDR3 sequence: CASSLVIVNTGELFF. In DNA, the CDR3 is TGTGCCAGCAGCTTAGTTATTGTGAACACCGGGGAGCTGTTTTTT.

This clonotype was observed a handful of times. The chain employs TRBV29-1 and TRBJ2-3; tentatively, D is TRBD2 (7 bases). Trimming left V 5 bases short and J 2 bases short, with 20 bases between. This CDR3 is 16 amino acids long. The germline V gene has CDR1 SQVTM and CDR2 ANQGSEA. The CDR3 sequence is CSVTPLGGPYTDTQYF. The CDR3 DNA follows: TGCAGCGTTACGCCTTTGGGGGGGCCTTACACAGATACGCAGTATTTT.

The chain couples TRBV4-2 to TRBJ2-1; no clear D gene. Germline CDR1 and CDR2: LGHNA and YNFKEQ. CDR3 length: 13 residues. Trimming removed 2 bases from V and 7 bases from J, with 9 bases in between. CDR3 bases: TGTGCCAGCAGCCAACAGGCTTTTAATGAGCAGTTCTTC. This codes for CASSQQAFNEQFF.

CDR3 loop: CASSPLAGISYNEQFF. In DNA form, the CDR3 reads TGTGCCAGCAGCCCTCTAGCGGGGATCTCCTACAATGAGCAGTTCTTC. The chain recombines TRBV7-6 with TRBJ2-1; 9 bases map to TRBD2. CDR1 and CDR2 (germline): SGHVS, FNYEAQ. V shed 5 bases and J 0 bases; nucleotides not matched to a gene: 5. The CDR3 runs 16 residues.

The chain carries TRBV6-2 or TRBV6-3 and TRBJ2-7, with unresolved D. The ends were cut back, 6 bases at V and 3 bases at J, with 12 bases in the middle. The germline gives CDR1 MNHEY, CDR2 SVGEGT. This CDR3 is built from 13 residues. CDR3 in DNA: TGTGCCAGCAGCGCCCAACTTAGCTACGAGCAGTACTTC. Residues: CASSAQLSYEQYF.